These 27 T cell receptor beta chains were all obtained from the same sample, sequenced in a study of blood T cell repertoires in COVID-19. The method was immunoSEQ multiplex PCR; TCRdb's version includes in-frame clones alone and lacks a portion of them. The sample carries tens of thousands of clones, 75% to 90% recorded once. The sample comprised peripheral blood. Receptor source: a woman aged 55-70 years with acute or convalescent COVID-19.

The rearrangement links TRBV28 to TRBJ2-7; TRBD2 aligns across 12 bases. J gave up 6 bases and V 6 bases, and 3 bases lay outside the gene matches. The CDR3 has 13 amino acids. The germline V gene has CDR1 MDHEN and CDR2 SYDVKM. The CDR3 protein is CASSGLAGFEQYF. The DNA of the CDR3 is TGTGCCAGCAGCGGACTAGCGGGATTCGAGCAGTACTTC.

The rearrangement links TRBV4-1 to TRBJ1-2; D gene ambiguous. Trimming pared 1 base from V and 2 bases from J, leaving 8 bases between. CDR1 is MGHRA, CDR2 YSYEKL, per germline. The CDR3 has 14 amino acids. The DNA of the CDR3 is TGCGCCAGCAGCCAAGGGTCGGGAAACTATGGCTACACCTTC. This gives the protein CASSQGSGNYGYTF.

The rearrangement links TRBV2 to TRBJ1-5; weak D call: TRBD1 (5 bases). V lost 2 bases and J lost 6, with 14 bases in between. Germline loops: CDR1 SNHLY, CDR2 FYNNEI. The CDR3 has 15 amino acids. CDR3 DNA sequence: TGTGCCAGCAGTGAAAATCCGGGGGTCAGTCAGCCCCAGCATTTT. It yields the protein CASSENPGVSQPQHF.

V and J are TRBV2 and TRBJ1-3, with D possibly TRBD1 on 5 matching bases. The CDR3 sequence is 15 residues long. Trimming left V 6 bases short and J 0 bases short, with 12 bases between. CDR1 SNHLY and CDR2 FYNNEI come from the germline V gene. Written as DNA, the CDR3 is TGTGCCAGCAGCCAAGGGACTGCCTCTGGAAACACCATATATTTT. Translated: CASSQGTASGNTIYF. Full variable domain (missing parts from reference TRBV2 and TRBJ1-3): EPEVTQTPSHQVTQMGQEVILRCVPISNHLYFYWYRQILGQKVEFLVSFYNNEISEKSEIFDDQFSVERPDGSNFTLKIRSTKLEDSAMYFCASSQGTASGNTIYFGEGSWLTVV.

The V call is TRBV28, the J call TRBJ1-6; 9 nucleotides match TRBD1. Germline assignment: CDR1 MDHEN and CDR2 SYDVKM. This CDR3 has 16 residues. The trim removed 5 bases at V and 10 bases at J, leaving 12 bases unmatched. The CDR3 reads CASSTPGQGVSSPLHF. In DNA, the CDR3 is TGTGCCAGCAGTACACCGGGACAGGGTGTTTCATCACCCCTCCACTTT.

This clone was observed a single time. The V and J genes are TRBV27 and TRBJ1-2, with D possibly TRBD1 on 5 matching bases. This CDR3 is 13 amino acids long. V lost 7 bases and J lost 10, with 19 bases in between. The germline V gene encodes CDR1 MNHEY and CDR2 SMNVEV (reference sequence). The CDR3 here is CASKITQTGTYTF. CDR3 DNA: TGTGCCAGCAAAATTACTCAAACAGGAACCTACACCTTC.

The rearrangement joins TRBV11-3 to TRBJ2-2, with D unclear. From germline, CDR1 is SGHNT and CDR2 YENEEA. V lost 0 bases to trimming and J lost 1 base, with 9 bases between them. This CDR3 spans 16 amino acids. The CDR3 reads CASSLDPGRNTGELFF. For the CDR3, the DNA is TGTGCCAGCAGCTTAGATCCAGGAAGGAACACCGGGGAGCTGTTTTTT.

This sequence joins TRBV4-2 and TRBJ2-1; 10 nucleotides line up with TRBD2. Looked up from germline, CDR1 is LGHNA and CDR2 is YNFKEQ. V dropped 0 bases and J dropped 3; count of bases not matched to a gene: 8. The CDR3 loop spans 18 amino acids. For the CDR3, the DNA is TGTGCCAGCAGCCAAGACAATTCAGCGGGAGGGCGCTACAATGAGCAGTTCTTC. Translated, it gives CASSQDNSAGGRYNEQFF.

The V call is TRBV7-9, the J call TRBJ2-7, with TRBD1 as a possible D gene (5 bases). CDR1 SEHNR and CDR2 FQNEAQ come from the germline V gene (reference sequence). V gave up 2 bases and J gave up 2 bases, with 16 bases separating them. This CDR3 is 16 amino acids long. CDR3 coding DNA: TGTGCCAGCAGCTTACCTCCGACAGATGGAGCCTACGAGCAGTACTTC. Its translation: CASSLPPTDGAYEQYF.

The chain couples TRBV12-3 or TRBV12-4 to TRBJ2-1; D may be TRBD2 (5 bases). There are 13 residues in the CDR3. V dropped 6 bases and J dropped 3 bases, with 9 bases sitting between them. CDR3 bases: TGTGCCAGCAGCCCCGACTACTACAATGAGCAGTTCTTC. This codes for CASSPDYYNEQFF.

This chain links TRBV5-1 with TRBJ1-2, with 7 bases matching TRBD1. The J segment lost 2 bases and the V segment lost 7 bases, leaving 8 bases of the junction unmatched. Germline V gene sequence: CDR1 SGHRS, CDR2 YFSETQ. The CDR3 totals 14 residues. Here the CDR3 DNA reads TGCGCCAGCTCCAGGGGGGACGGAAACTATGGCTACACCTTC. Amino acid sequence: CASSRGDGNYGYTF.

This clone has more than one count but fewer than ten. V usage is TRBV29-1 and J usage is TRBJ2-7, with 7 bases lining up with TRBD2. This CDR3 contains 15 residues. Trimming at V came to 2 bases and at J to 8 bases, leaving 15 bases not matched to a gene. Germline loops: CDR1 SQVTM, CDR2 ANQGSEA. The chain's CDR3 is CSVEISGHSPEKQYF. The CDR3 nucleotides read TGCAGCGTTGAAATTAGCGGGCACTCCCCGGAGAAGCAGTACTTC.

The chain carries TRBV3-1 (or the pseudogene TRBV3-2) and TRBJ1-1; D perhaps matches TRBD1 (5 bases). The germline V and J ends were trimmed by 4 bases and 3 bases, with 18 bases remaining between them. The CDR3 spans 16 residues. CDR1 and CDR2 (germline): LGHDT, YNNKEL (reference sequence). CDR3 bases: TGTGCCAGCAGCCCCCGGCAGGGCAAAGTTTACACTGAAGCTTTCTTT. Translation: CASSPRQGKVYTEAFF.

The chain combines TRBV4-1 with TRBJ1-5; unclear D gene. V lost 4 bases, J lost 0 bases, and 10 bases lay in between. The germline V gene encodes CDR1 MGHRA and CDR2 YSYEKL. The CDR3 totals 15 residues. DNA of the CDR3: TGCGCCAGCAGCCCTACAGTCTATAGCAATCAGCCCCAGCATTTT. Its translation is CASSPTVYSNQPQHF.

The chain couples TRBV7-6 to TRBJ2-1, with D possibly TRBD1 on 6 matching bases. V lost 2 bases and J 7 bases, leaving 18 bases between the germline ends. CDR1 is SGHVS and CDR2 is FNYEAQ in the germline V gene. The CDR3 is made up of 16 amino acids. The DNA for the CDR3 is TGTGCCAGCAGCTTAACAGGGCGTGCAGACCTTAATGAGCAGTTCTTC. This codes for CASSLTGRADLNEQFF.

This clone was observed a single time. The genes are TRBV5-1 and TRBJ1-3; no firm D call. Looked up from germline, CDR1 is SGHRS and CDR2 is YFSETQ. The V end lost 5 bases, the J end lost 1 base, and 13 bases lay between the germline ends. CDR3 length equals 15 residues. The CDR3 bases are TGCGCCAGCAGTGCTGTCGGGGATTCTGGAAACACCATATATTTT. It encodes CASSAVGDSGNTIYF.

The J gene is TRBJ2-7, the V gene TRBV6-1; no firm D call. V was trimmed by 2 bases and J by 13 bases, leaving 15 bases between them. The CDR3 is 12 amino acids. CDR1 is MNHNS, CDR2 SASEGT, per germline. The CDR3 bases are TGTGCCAGCAGTGAACAGCTTGCAGGAAGATACTTC. This sequence encodes CASSEQLAGRYF.

The J gene is TRBJ2-3, the V gene TRBV2; D perhaps matches TRBD2 (6 bases). The germline gives CDR1 SNHLY, CDR2 FYNNEI. Trimming pared 6 bases from V and 2 bases from J, leaving 12 bases between. CDR3 length: 14 amino acids. The CDR3 loop is CASREEGITDTQYF. The CDR3 DNA is TGTGCCAGCAGGGAGGAGGGAATCACAGATACGCAGTATTTT. The variable domain in full, with the rest retrieved from reference TRBV2 and TRBJ2-3, is EPEVTQTPSHQVTQMGQEVILRCVPISNHLYFYWYRQILGQKVEFLVSFYNNEISEKSEIFDDQFSVERPDGSNFTLKIRSTKLEDSAMYFCASREEGITDTQYFGPGTRLTVL.

The chain recombines TRBV9 with TRBJ1-3; D uncertain. Trimming left V 3 bases short and J 2 bases short, with 6 bases between. The germline CDR1 and CDR2 sequences are SGDLS and YYNGEE. The CDR3 covers 13 residues. CDR3 sequence: CASSARTGNTIYF. DNA for the CDR3: TGTGCCAGCAGCGCCCGTACTGGAAACACCATATATTTT.

The rearrangement joins TRBV13 to TRBJ1-2; 7 bases are a match to TRBD1. The CDR3 is made up of 14 amino acids. Trimming took 3 bases from V and 8 from J; bases not matched to a gene: 9. From germline, CDR1 is PRHDT and CDR2 FYEKMQ (reference sequence). This chain's CDR3 is CASSFRGTDEGYTF. As DNA, the CDR3 is TGTGCCAGCAGCTTTCGTGGGACAGACGAAGGCTACACCTTC.

This clone was seen once. V gene TRBV19 combines with J gene TRBJ1-1; no definite D call. Germline values: CDR1 LNHDA, CDR2 SQIVND (reference sequence). There are 12 residues in the CDR3. V dropped 6 bases and J dropped 3 bases, with 8 bases sitting between them. CDR3: CASSQEYTEAFF. The CDR3 DNA reads as TGTGCCAGTAGCCAGGAATACACTGAAGCTTTCTTT.

V usage is TRBV6-1 and J usage is TRBJ1-4; no firm D call. V lost 2 bases and J lost 8, with 12 bases in between. The germline V gene has CDR1 MNHNS and CDR2 SASEGT. The CDR3 is 14 amino acids. CDR3 in amino acids: CASSERGLGEKLFF. CDR3 sequence (DNA): TGTGCCAGCAGTGAAAGAGGGTTGGGCGAAAAACTGTTTTTT.

The chain has TRBV19 and TRBJ1-2; 8 bases agree with TRBD1. Germline lookup yields CDR1 LNHDA and CDR2 SQIVND (reference sequence). V lost 2 bases to trimming and J lost 4 bases; unmatched junction nucleotides: 15. This CDR3 is 18 amino acids long. DNA of the CDR3: TGTGCCAGTAGTATATTTTTTCGGGGCAGGGGGCGCGCCTATGGCTACACCTTC. Its protein is CASSIFFRGRGRAYGYTF.

The chain links TRBV7-2 to TRBJ1-3; 8 bases fit TRBD1. The ends lost 5 bases at V and 4 bases at J; junction bases unmatched: 13. The germline V gene has CDR1 SGHTA and CDR2 FQGNSA. The CDR3 runs 17 residues. The CDR3 DNA sequence: TGTGCCAGCAGCGTACGAGTAGCAGGGGGCTACGGAAACACCATATATTTT. Its protein is CASSVRVAGGYGNTIYF. The full variable domain, rest sourced from reference TRBV7-2 and TRBJ1-3, is GAGVSQSPSNKVTEKGKDVELRCDPISGHTALYWYRQSLGQGLEFLIYFQGNSAPDKSGLPSDRFSAERTGGSVSTLTIQRTQQEDSAVYLCASSVRVAGGYGNTIYFGEGSWLTVV.

The chain employs TRBV10-3 and TRBJ2-1, with TRBD2 matching 12 bases. The CDR3 covers 14 residues. The trim removed 4 bases at V and 6 bases at J, leaving 1 base unmatched. Germline V gives CDR1 ENHRY, CDR2 SYGVKD. The CDR3 DNA sequence: TGTGCCATCAGTGGACTAGCGGGAGCCAATGAGCAGTTCTTC. Protein: CAISGLAGANEQFF.

The J gene is TRBJ1-5, the V gene TRBV12-3 or TRBV12-4; D unclear. Trimming took off 3 bases at V and 2 bases at J, with 5 bases between the two ends. The CDR3 is 13 residues long. In nucleotides, the CDR3 is TGTGCCAGCAGTTTGTCCGGCAATCAGCCCCAGCATTTT. Protein product: CASSLSGNQPQHF.

The chain links TRBV6-2 or TRBV6-3 to TRBJ2-7; D might be TRBD1 (5 bases). Trimming stripped 2 bases from V and 2 bases from J, with 13 bases between. Germline CDR1 reads MNHEY; CDR2 reads SVGEGT. There are 15 residues in the CDR3. The CDR3 DNA is TGTGCCAGCAGTTACGGGGCCTCGTCCCCCTACGAGCAGTACTTC. Amino acids: CASSYGASSPYEQYF.